A selection of T cell receptor beta chains follows, all from one sample in a study of OX40 agonist ivuxolimab in advanced cancers. Profiling relied on immunoSEQ multiplex PCR, and the TCRdb table lists in-frame clones only, not all of them. The sample shows fewer than 85,000 clones, around 92% of them seen only once. The sequences come from CD4+ or CD8+ T cells sorted from blood, collected in a trial of the OX40 agonist ivuxolimab. All receptors derive from an adult with an advanced solid tumor such as melanoma, head and neck, liver or kidney cancer. The CDR3 runs from the conserved cysteine through the conserved F or W. Each record gives: V gene, clone size, D gene, J gene, CDR3 protein, CDR3 DNA. The D gene is left open where the match is weak. Only some rows state a clone size, as once, few, many or a class for expanded clones.

V: TRBV7-9; size: .; D: .; J: TRBJ1-5; CDR3: CASSLALEGRAQPQHF; DNA: TGTGCCAGCAGCTTAGCGCTAGAGGGGAGGGCCCAGCCCCAGCATTTT
V: TRBV15; size: medium-sized; D: TRBD2; J: TRBJ2-7; CDR3: CATSRLAGAYEQYF; DNA: TGTGCCACCAGCAGACTAGCGGGAGCGTACGAGCAGTACTTC
V: TRBV19; size: .; D: .; J: TRBJ1-3; CDR3: CASSIRNTIYF; DNA: TGTGCCAGTAGTATAAGGAACACCATATATTTT
V: TRBV15; size: .; D: .; J: TRBJ2-7; CDR3: CATRGGGVEQYF; DNA: TGTGCCACCAGGGGAGGTGGGGTCGAGCAGTACTTC
V: TRBV6-5; size: .; D: .; J: TRBJ1-1; CDR3: CASSGRNLNTEAFF; DNA: TGTGCCAGCAGTGGGAGGAATTTGAACACTGAAGCTTTCTTT
V: TRBV6-5; size: .; D: TRBD2; J: TRBJ2-7; CDR3: CASRPAGGSYEQYF; DNA: TGTGCCAGCAGACCAGCGGGGGGGTCCTACGAGCAGTACTTC
V: TRBV6-1; size: .; D: .; J: TRBJ2-3; CDR3: CASSEAPTQYF; DNA: TGTGCCAGCAGTGAAGCTCCCACGCAGTATTTT
V: TRBV6-5; size: .; D: TRBD1; J: TRBJ2-5; CDR3: CASVDRGRVGTQYF; DNA: TGTGCCAGCGTCGACAGGGGGCGCGTTGGGACCCAGTACTTC
V: TRBV2; size: once; D: TRBD1; J: TRBJ1-2; CDR3: CASARTGTYYGYTF; DNA: TGTGCCAGCGCCCGGACAGGGACGTACTATGGCTACACCTTC
V: TRBV6-5; size: .; D: TRBD1; J: TRBJ1-1; CDR3: CASSRQGKAFF; DNA: TGTGCCAGCAGTAGACAGGGTAAAGCTTTCTTT
V: TRBV28; size: .; D: TRBD1; J: TRBJ2-7; CDR3: CASSSPGQGRPYEQYF; DNA: TGTGCCAGCAGTTCCCCGGGACAGGGTAGGCCCTACGAGCAGTACTTC
V: TRBV4-1; size: .; D: .; J: TRBJ1-1; CDR3: CASSRPHGGTEAFF; DNA: TGCGCCAGCAGCCGCCCTCACGGGGGCACTGAAGCTTTCTTT
V: TRBV30; size: .; D: .; J: TRBJ1-6; CDR3: CAWGAKSPLHF; DNA: TGTGCCTGGGGTGCTAAGTCACCCCTCCACTTT
V: TRBV7-9; size: .; D: .; J: TRBJ2-7; CDR3: CASSRLDYEQYF; DNA: TGTGCCAGCAGTCGACTAGACTACGAGCAGTACTTC
V: TRBV7-2; size: .; D: .; J: TRBJ2-5; CDR3: CASSYGDHRKEETQYF; DNA: TGTGCCAGCAGCTACGGGGACCACCGTAAGGAGGAGACCCAGTACTTC
V: TRBV29-1; size: few; D: .; J: TRBJ1-5; CDR3: CSVGQNSNQPQHF; DNA: TGCAGCGTTGGACAGAATAGCAATCAGCCCCAGCATTTT
V: TRBV6-5; size: .; D: TRBD1; J: TRBJ2-1; CDR3: CASSRSGTGEFF; DNA: TGTGCCAGCAGTCGATCCGGGACAGGGGAGTTCTTC
V: TRBV5-8; size: .; D: .; J: TRBJ1-5; CDR3: CASSMGTVSNQPQHF; DNA: TGTGCCAGCAGCATGGGGACGGTTAGCAATCAGCCCCAGCATTTT
V: TRBV18; size: .; D: .; J: TRBJ1-2; CDR3: CASSQGLGYGYTF; DNA: TGTGCCAGCTCTCAGGGGCTCGGCTATGGCTACACCTTC
V: TRBV11-3; size: .; D: TRBD2; J: TRBJ2-1; CDR3: CASSRGGGGSNEQFF; DNA: TGTGCCAGCAGCCGAGGCGGGGGTGGAAGCAATGAGCAGTTCTTC
V: TRBV7-2; size: .; D: .; J: TRBJ1-1; CDR3: CASSLGGATEAFF; DNA: TGTGCCAGCAGCTTAGGGGGCGCTACTGAAGCTTTCTTT
V: TRBV13; size: .; D: .; J: TRBJ2-5; CDR3: CASSPGTSGGTQYF; DNA: TGTGCCAGCAGCCCGGGGACATCCGGAGGGACCCAGTACTTC
V: TRBV9; size: .; D: .; J: TRBJ2-1; CDR3: CASSPTGWGNEQFF; DNA: TGTGCCAGCAGCCCAACGGGTTGGGGGAATGAGCAGTTCTTC
V: TRBV19; size: .; D: .; J: TRBJ1-5; CDR3: CASSIEGAQPQHF; DNA: TGTGCCAGTAGTATAGAGGGTGCTCAGCCCCAGCATTTT
V: TRBV5-1; size: .; D: TRBD1; J: TRBJ1-1; CDR3: CASGGQGALTEAFF; DNA: TGCGCCAGCGGGGGACAGGGGGCGCTTACTGAAGCTTTCTTT
V: TRBV5-6; size: .; D: .; J: TRBJ2-1; CDR3: CASSLLRGNFDYEQFF; DNA: TGTGCCAGCAGCCTTCTAAGGGGTAATTTTGACTATGAGCAGTTCTTC
V: TRBV6-5; size: .; D: .; J: TRBJ1-1; CDR3: CASTKTGAEAFF; DNA: TGTGCCAGCACCAAAACAGGTGCTGAAGCTTTCTTT
V: TRBV30; size: .; D: TRBD2; J: TRBJ2-5; CDR3: CAWSVGGRETQYF; DNA: TGTGCCTGGAGTGTGGGCGGGAGAGAGACCCAGTACTTC
V: TRBV27; size: once; D: .; J: TRBJ2-1; CDR3: CASGKVVSYNEQFF; DNA: TGTGCCAGCGGGAAGGTAGTCTCCTACAATGAGCAGTTCTTC
V: TRBV6-5; size: .; D: TRBD2; J: TRBJ2-3; CDR3: CASSGRRSTDTQYF; DNA: TGTGCCAGCAGCGGGAGGAGGTCCACAGATACGCAGTATTTT
V: TRBV10-1; size: .; D: .; J: TRBJ1-3; CDR3: CASGPGNTIYF; DNA: TGCGCCAGTGGTCCAGGAAACACCATATATTTT
V: TRBV5-4; size: .; D: TRBD1; J: TRBJ2-7; CDR3: CASANRGGTYEQYF; DNA: TGTGCCAGCGCGAACAGGGGTGGCACCTACGAGCAGTACTTC
V: TRBV4-2; size: .; D: TRBD2; J: TRBJ2-2; CDR3: CASSQDAGGRRGTGELFF; DNA: TGTGCCAGCAGCCAAGATGCGGGCGGGAGGCGCGGCACCGGGGAGCTGTTTTTT
V: TRBV20-1; size: .; D: .; J: TRBJ1-1; CDR3: CSARHRVRAFF; DNA: TGCAGTGCTAGACACAGGGTTAGGGCTTTCTTT
V: TRBV7-8; size: .; D: TRBD1; J: TRBJ1-1; CDR3: CASSLAGTGRIHTEAFF; DNA: TGTGCCAGCAGCTTAGCCGGGACAGGGAGAATTCACACTGAAGCTTTCTTT
V: TRBV7-6; size: few; D: .; J: TRBJ1-1; CDR3: CASSSRQSLTEAFF; DNA: TGTGCCAGCAGCAGCCGACAGTCCCTCACTGAAGCTTTCTTT
V: TRBV2; size: .; D: TRBD1; J: TRBJ1-4; CDR3: CASSRTNARTGGTTNEKLFF; DNA: TGTGCCAGCAGCCGCACTAATGCTCGAACAGGGGGGACAACTAATGAAAAACTGTTTTTT
V: TRBV18; size: .; D: .; J: TRBJ2-7; CDR3: CASSPEGSTPREQYF; DNA: TGTGCCAGCTCACCGGAGGGCAGTACCCCCCGGGAGCAGTACTTC
V: TRBV2; size: .; D: TRBD1; J: TRBJ1-2; CDR3: CASSYQGADFGYTF; DNA: TGTGCCAGCAGCTATCAGGGGGCGGATTTTGGCTACACCTTC
V: TRBV18; size: .; D: .; J: TRBJ1-2; CDR3: CASSLPGGRIYGYTF; DNA: TGTGCCAGCTCACTGCCGGGGGGTCGGATCTATGGCTACACCTTC
V: TRBV2; size: .; D: TRBD1; J: TRBJ1-1; CDR3: CASSSNGQAEAFF; DNA: TGTGCCAGCAGCTCAAACGGACAGGCTGAAGCTTTCTTT
V: TRBV15; size: .; D: .; J: TRBJ1-5; CDR3: CATSLYSGNQPQHF; DNA: TGTGCCACCAGTCTGTACAGCGGCAATCAGCCCCAGCATTTT
V: TRBV14; size: few; D: .; J: TRBJ2-2; CDR3: CASSQGNPLNTGELFF; DNA: TGTGCCAGCAGCCAAGGAAATCCACTGAACACCGGGGAGCTGTTTTTT
V: TRBV27; size: .; D: .; J: TRBJ2-4; CDR3: CASRREAIAKNIQYF; DNA: TGTGCCAGCCGCAGGGAGGCGATAGCCAAAAACATTCAGTACTTC
V: TRBV6-1; size: .; D: .; J: TRBJ1-3; CDR3: CASSPRPVSGNTIYF; DNA: TGTGCCAGCAGTCCCAGGCCGGTCTCTGGAAACACCATATATTTT
V: TRBV28; size: .; D: TRBD1; J: TRBJ1-5; CDR3: CASSQFIGQGSTGNQPQHF; DNA: TGTGCCAGCAGCCAGTTTATAGGACAGGGCTCCACCGGCAATCAGCCCCAGCATTTT
V: TRBV28; size: .; D: TRBD1; J: TRBJ1-2; CDR3: CASSPAGQGSYGYTF; DNA: TGTGCCAGCAGCCCTGCGGGACAGGGCTCCTATGGCTACACCTTC
V: TRBV5-1; size: once; D: .; J: TRBJ2-5; CDR3: CASSPRGVVGETQYF; DNA: TGCGCCAGCAGCCCTAGAGGGGTGGTTGGGGAGACCCAGTACTTC
V: TRBV9; size: .; D: TRBD2; J: TRBJ2-1; CDR3: CASSVGKASGSYTSSYNEQFF; DNA: TGTGCCAGCAGCGTAGGTAAGGCTAGCGGGAGCTACACCAGCTCCTACAATGAGCAGTTCTTC
V: TRBV5-6; size: .; D: TRBD2; J: TRBJ2-2; CDR3: CASSSGGPGFGELFF; DNA: TGTGCCAGCAGCTCGGGAGGGCCAGGGTTCGGGGAGCTGTTTTTT
V: TRBV19; size: .; D: .; J: TRBJ1-1; CDR3: CASSPQRTNTEAFF; DNA: TGTGCCAGTAGTCCTCAAAGGACGAACACTGAAGCTTTCTTT
V: TRBV6-4; size: .; D: TRBD1; J: TRBJ2-7; CDR3: CASSGQGGHEQYF; DNA: TGTGCCAGCAGTGGACAGGGGGGGCACGAGCAGTACTTC